A single sample gave rise to the 4 T cell receptor beta chains below, sequenced in a study of blood T cell repertoires in COVID-19. Here immunoSEQ multiplex PCR was the method, and the copy in TCRdb shows in-frame clones only, minus some. This table has around 380,000 clones, 81% appearing once. Sequencing used peripheral blood. Receptors were obtained from a human donor with acute or convalescent COVID-19. The donor label of this sample is uncertain.

This clone has ten or more counts. The chain is built from TRBV30 and TRBJ1-2, with TRBD1 matching over 9 bases. Germline V CDR1 and CDR2: GTSNPN, SVGIG (reference sequence). The length of the CDR3 is 11 residues. V gave up 6 bases and J gave up 8 bases; unmatched junction bases: 4. The CDR3: CACRGQGGYTF. The CDR3, as DNA: TGTGCCTGTCGAGGACAGGGGGGCTACACCTTC.

This clone was seen only once. The V and J genes are TRBV10-3 and TRBJ2-1, with 7 bases matching TRBD2. V was clipped by 2 bases and J by 8 bases; unmatched bases: 9. The CDR3 is 15 amino acids. Per germline, CDR1 ENHRY and CDR2 SYGVKD. The CDR3 spells CAISEPGGRGDEQFF. CDR3 in DNA: TGTGCCATCAGTGAGCCTGGCGGGAGAGGCGATGAGCAGTTCTTC.

The chain joins TRBV5-4 to TRBJ1-4; 8 positions match TRBD1. The CDR3 has 14 residues. CDR1 is SGHNT and CDR2 is YYREEE in the germline V gene (reference sequence). V dropped 4 bases and J dropped 13; count of bases not matched to a gene: 12. CDR3 DNA: TGTGCCAGCAGCCTATGGGACAGGCGAAATATACTGTTTTTT. This gives the protein CASSLWDRRNILFF.

J is TRBJ1-2 and V is TRBV19; TRBD1 aligns across 10 bases. V shed 3 bases, J shed 5 bases, and the junction held 3 bases outside the gene matches. The V gene's germline CDR1 is LNHDA and CDR2 SQIVND (reference sequence). The CDR3 length is 14 residues. CDR3 nucleotide sequence: TGTGCCAGTAGTATTGGGGGACAGGGGTATGGCTACACCTTC. Its protein is CASSIGGQGYGYTF.